Listed here is a single T cell receptor beta chain. The data are from a study of PD-1 blockade in mismatch repair-deficient tumors. Study overall: Enrolled about 2012-2016, patients had progressing, pretreated mismatch repair-deficient cancers of 12 types.

TCRdb keeps only in-frame clones here, not all; method: immunoSEQ multiplex PCR. The sample has about 25,000 clones, 65% to 85% seen once; the top ten hold just under 3%. V lost 5 bases, J lost 0 bases, and 15 bases stayed unmatched. CDR1 and CDR2 from the germline V gene are SGHRS and YFSETQ. This CDR3 has 18 residues. The chain is built from TRBV5-1 and TRBJ2-3; TRBD2 agrees at 7 bases. The receptor comes from an adult with mismatch repair-deficient cancer. Material: PBMCs, obtained before pembrolizumab treatment. The CDR3 nucleotides are TGCGCCAGCAGTCCCGACGGAGATCTAGCGGTGAGCACAGATACGCAGTATTTT. Its translation is CASSPDGDLAVSTDTQYF.